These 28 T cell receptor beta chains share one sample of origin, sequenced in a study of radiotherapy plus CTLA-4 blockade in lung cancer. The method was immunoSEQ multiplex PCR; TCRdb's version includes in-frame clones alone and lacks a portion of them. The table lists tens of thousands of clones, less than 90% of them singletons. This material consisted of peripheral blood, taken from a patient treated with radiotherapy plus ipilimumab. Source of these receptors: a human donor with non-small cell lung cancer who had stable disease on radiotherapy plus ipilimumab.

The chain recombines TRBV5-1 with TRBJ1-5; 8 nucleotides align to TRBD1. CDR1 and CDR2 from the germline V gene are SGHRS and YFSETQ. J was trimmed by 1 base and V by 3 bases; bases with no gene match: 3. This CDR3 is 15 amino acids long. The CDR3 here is CASSYRGESNQPQHF. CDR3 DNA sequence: TGCGCCAGCAGCTACAGGGGGGAGAGCAATCAGCCCCAGCATTTT.

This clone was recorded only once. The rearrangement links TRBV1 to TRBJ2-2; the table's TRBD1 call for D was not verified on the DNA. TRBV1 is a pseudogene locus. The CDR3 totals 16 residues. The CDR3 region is CTSSQERTSDAGELFF. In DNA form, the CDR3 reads TGCACCAGCAGCCAAGAGAGGACATCCGACGCCGGGGAGCTGTTTTTT.

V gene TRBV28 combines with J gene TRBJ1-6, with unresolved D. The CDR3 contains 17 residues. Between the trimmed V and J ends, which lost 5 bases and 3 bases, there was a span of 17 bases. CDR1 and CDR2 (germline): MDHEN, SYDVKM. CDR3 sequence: CASSTRGVGSYNSPLHF. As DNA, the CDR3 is TGTGCCAGCAGTACACGCGGGGTCGGGAGCTATAATTCACCCCTCCACTTT. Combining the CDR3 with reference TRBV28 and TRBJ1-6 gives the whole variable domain DVKVTQSSRYLVKRTGEKVFLECVQDMDHENMFWYRQDPGLGLRLIYFSYDVKMKEKGDIPEGYSVSREKKERFSLILESASTNQTSMYLCASSTRGVGSYNSPLHFGNGTRLTVT.

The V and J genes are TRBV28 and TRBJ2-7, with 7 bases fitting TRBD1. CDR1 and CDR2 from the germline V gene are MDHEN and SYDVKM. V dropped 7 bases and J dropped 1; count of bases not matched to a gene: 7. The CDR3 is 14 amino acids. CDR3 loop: CASKAGGVSYEQYF. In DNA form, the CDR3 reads TGTGCCAGCAAGGCAGGGGGAGTTTCCTACGAGCAGTACTTC.

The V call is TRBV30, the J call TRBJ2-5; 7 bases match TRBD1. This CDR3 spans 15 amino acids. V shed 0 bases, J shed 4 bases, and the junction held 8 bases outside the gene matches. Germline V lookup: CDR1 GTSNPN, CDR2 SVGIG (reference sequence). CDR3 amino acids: CAWSVGRGRGETQYF. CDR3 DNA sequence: TGTGCCTGGAGTGTCGGCAGGGGGAGAGGAGAGACCCAGTACTTC.

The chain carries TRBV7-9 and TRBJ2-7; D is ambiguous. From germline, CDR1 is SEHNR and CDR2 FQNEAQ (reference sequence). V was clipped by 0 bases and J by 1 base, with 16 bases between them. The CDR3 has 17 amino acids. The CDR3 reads CASSLASTLMHSYEQYF. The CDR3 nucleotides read TGTGCCAGCAGCTTAGCCAGCACTCTAATGCATTCCTACGAGCAGTACTTC.

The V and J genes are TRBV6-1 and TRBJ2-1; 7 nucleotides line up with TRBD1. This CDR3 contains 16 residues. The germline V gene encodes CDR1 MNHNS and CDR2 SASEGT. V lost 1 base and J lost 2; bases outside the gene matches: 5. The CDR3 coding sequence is TGTGCCAGCAGTGAAGTACAGGGGACCCCCTACAATGAGCAGTTCTTC. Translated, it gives CASSEVQGTPYNEQFF.

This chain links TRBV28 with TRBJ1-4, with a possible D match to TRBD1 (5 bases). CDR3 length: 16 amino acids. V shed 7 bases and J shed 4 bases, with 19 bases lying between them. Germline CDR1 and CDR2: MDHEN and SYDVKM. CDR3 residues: CASTLGEGRLNEKLFF. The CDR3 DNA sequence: TGTGCCAGCACCCTGGGGGAAGGGAGACTTAATGAAAAACTGTTTTTT.

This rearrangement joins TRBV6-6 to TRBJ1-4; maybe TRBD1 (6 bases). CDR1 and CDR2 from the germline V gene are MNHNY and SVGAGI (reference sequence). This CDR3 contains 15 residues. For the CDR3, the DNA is TGTGGAGTGGGGGGGGGCGCAAGGACGGGTGAAAAACTGTTTTTT. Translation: CGVGGGARTGEKLFF.

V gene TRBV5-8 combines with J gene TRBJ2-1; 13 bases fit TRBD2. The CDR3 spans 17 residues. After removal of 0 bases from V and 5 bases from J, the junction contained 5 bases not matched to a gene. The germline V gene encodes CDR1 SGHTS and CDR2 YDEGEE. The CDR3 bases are TGTGCCAGCAGCTTGGGTAGACTAGCGGGAGGTGACAATGAGCAGTTCTTC. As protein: CASSLGRLAGGDNEQFF.

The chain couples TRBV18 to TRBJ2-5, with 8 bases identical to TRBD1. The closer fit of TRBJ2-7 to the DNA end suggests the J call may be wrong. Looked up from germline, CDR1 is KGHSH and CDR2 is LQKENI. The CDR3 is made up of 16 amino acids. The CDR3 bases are TGTGCCAGCTCACCGACAGACAGGGGCCCCACCTACGAGCAGTACTTC. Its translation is CASSPTDRGPTYEQYF.

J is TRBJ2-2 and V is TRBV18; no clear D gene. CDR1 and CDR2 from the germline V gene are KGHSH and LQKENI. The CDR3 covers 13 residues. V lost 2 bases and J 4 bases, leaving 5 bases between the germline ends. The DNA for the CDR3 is TGTGCCAGCTCACCAGTTGTCACCGGGGAGCTGTTTTTT. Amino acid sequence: CASSPVVTGELFF.

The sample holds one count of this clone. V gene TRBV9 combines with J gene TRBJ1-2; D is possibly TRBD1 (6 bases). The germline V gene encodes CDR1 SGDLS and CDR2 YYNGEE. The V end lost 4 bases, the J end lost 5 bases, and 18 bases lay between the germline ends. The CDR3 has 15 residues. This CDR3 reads CASSPEGGRIYGYTF. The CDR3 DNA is TGTGCCAGCAGCCCAGAGGGGGGGCGCATATATGGCTACACCTTC.

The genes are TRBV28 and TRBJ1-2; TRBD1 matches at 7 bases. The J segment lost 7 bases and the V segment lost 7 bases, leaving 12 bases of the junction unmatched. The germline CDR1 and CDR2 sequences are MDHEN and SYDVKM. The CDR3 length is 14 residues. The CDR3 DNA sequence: TGTGCCAGCAACCTCGGGAGGGGGCGCAGTGGCTACACCTTC. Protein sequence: CASNLGRGRSGYTF.

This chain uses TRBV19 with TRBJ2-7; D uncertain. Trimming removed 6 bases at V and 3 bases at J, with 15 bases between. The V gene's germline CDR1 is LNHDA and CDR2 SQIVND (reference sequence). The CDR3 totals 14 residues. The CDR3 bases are TGTGCCAGTAGCGCTAGGGCAAAAGGCTACGAGCAGTACTTC. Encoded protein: CASSARAKGYEQYF. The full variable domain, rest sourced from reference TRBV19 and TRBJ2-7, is DGGITQSPKYLFRKEGQNVTLSCEQNLNHDAMYWYRQDPGQGLRLIYYSQIVNDFQKGDIAEGYSVSREKKESFPLTVTSAQKNPTAFYLCASSARAKGYEQYFGPGTRLTVT.

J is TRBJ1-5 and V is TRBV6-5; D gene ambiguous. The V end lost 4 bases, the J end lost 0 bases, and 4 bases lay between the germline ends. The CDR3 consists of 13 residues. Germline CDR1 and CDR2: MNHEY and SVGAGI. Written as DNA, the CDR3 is TGTGCCAGCAGTTGGGATAGCAATCAGCCCCAGCATTTT. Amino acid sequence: CASSWDSNQPQHF.

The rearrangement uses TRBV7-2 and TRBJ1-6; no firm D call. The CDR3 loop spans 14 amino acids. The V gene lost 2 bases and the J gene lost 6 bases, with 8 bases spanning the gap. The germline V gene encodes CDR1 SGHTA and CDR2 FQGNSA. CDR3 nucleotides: TGTGCCAGCAGCTTACAGGTCCTTAATTCACCCCTCCACTTT. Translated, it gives CASSLQVLNSPLHF.

This CDR3 reads CASSLRSNQPQHF. For the CDR3, the DNA is TGTGCCAGCAGCTTACGTAGCAATCAGCCCCAGCATTTT. This chain links TRBV7-9 with TRBJ1-5; no firm D call. Germline CDR1 reads SEHNR; CDR2 reads FQNEAQ (reference sequence). The CDR3 consists of 13 residues. Trimming took off 2 bases at V and 0 bases at J, with 2 bases between the two ends.

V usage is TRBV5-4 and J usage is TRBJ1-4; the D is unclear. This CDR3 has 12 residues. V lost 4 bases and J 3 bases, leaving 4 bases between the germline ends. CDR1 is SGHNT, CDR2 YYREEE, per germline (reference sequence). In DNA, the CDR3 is TGTGCCAGCAGCCGGCCTAATGAAAAACTGTTTTTT. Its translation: CASSRPNEKLFF. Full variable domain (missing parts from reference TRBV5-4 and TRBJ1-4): ETGVTQSPTHLIKTRGQQVTLRCSSQSGHNTVSWYQQALGQGPQFIFQYYREEENGRGNFPPRFSGLQFPNYSSELNVNALELDDSALYLCASSRPNEKLFFGSGTQLSVL.

The CDR3 spells CASSVAGGRFGSTDTQYF. In nucleotides, the CDR3 is TGTGCCAGCAGCGTAGCGGGAGGCCGTTTTGGGAGCACAGATACGCAGTATTTT. V usage is TRBV9 and J usage is TRBJ2-3; 7 bases agree with TRBD2. V was clipped by 0 bases and J by 0 bases; unmatched bases: 10. Germline loops: CDR1 SGDLS, CDR2 YYNGEE. CDR3 length: 18 amino acids.

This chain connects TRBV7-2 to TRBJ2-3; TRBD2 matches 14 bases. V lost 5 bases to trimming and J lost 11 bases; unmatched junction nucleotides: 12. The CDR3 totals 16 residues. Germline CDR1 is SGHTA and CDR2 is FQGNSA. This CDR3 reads CASSRQTSGGAGVQYF. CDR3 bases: TGTGCCAGCAGCCGCCAGACTAGCGGGGGGGCCGGTGTGCAGTATTTT.

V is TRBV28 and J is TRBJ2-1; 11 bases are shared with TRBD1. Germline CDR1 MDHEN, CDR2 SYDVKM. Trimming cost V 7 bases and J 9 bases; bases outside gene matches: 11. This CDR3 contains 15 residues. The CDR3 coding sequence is TGTGCCAGCACTACGGGACAGGGGGGCAGGGGTGAGCAGTTCTTC. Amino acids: CASTTGQGGRGEQFF.

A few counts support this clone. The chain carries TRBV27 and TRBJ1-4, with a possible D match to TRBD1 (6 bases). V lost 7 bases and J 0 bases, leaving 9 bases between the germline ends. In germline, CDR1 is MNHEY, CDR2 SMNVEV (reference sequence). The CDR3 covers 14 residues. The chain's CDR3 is CASKGDATNEKLFF. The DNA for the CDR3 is TGTGCCAGCAAGGGGGATGCAACTAATGAAAAACTGTTTTTT.

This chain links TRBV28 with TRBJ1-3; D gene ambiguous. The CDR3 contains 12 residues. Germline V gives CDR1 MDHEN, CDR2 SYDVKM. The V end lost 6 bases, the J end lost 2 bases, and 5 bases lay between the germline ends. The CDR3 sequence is CASSPPGNTIYF. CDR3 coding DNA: TGTGCCAGCAGCCCCCCTGGAAACACCATATATTTT. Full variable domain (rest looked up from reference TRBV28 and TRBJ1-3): DVKVTQSSRYLVKRTGEKVFLECVQDMDHENMFWYRQDPGLGLRLIYFSYDVKMKEKGDIPEGYSVSREKKERFSLILESASTNQTSMYLCASSPPGNTIYFGEGSWLTVV.

The CDR3, as DNA: TGTGCCAGCAGCTTAACGAGGAGCAATGAGCAGTTCTTC. The encoded protein is CASSLTRSNEQFF. V usage is TRBV7-3 and J usage is TRBJ2-1; D is unclear. From germline, CDR1 is SGHTA and CDR2 FQGTGA. The V end was cut by 0 bases, the J end by 6 bases, with 6 bases between. CDR3 length equals 13 residues.

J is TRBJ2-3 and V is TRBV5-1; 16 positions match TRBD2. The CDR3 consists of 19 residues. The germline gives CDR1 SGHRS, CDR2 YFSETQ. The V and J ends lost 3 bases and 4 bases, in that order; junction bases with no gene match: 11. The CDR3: CASSSPPGTSGGASDTQYF. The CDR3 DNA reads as TGCGCCAGCAGCTCACCACCCGGGACTAGCGGGGGGGCCTCAGATACGCAGTATTTT.

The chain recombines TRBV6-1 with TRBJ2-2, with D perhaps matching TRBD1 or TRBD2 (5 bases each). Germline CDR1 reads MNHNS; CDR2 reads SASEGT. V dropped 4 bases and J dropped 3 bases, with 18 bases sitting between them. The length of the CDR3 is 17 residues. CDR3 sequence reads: CASSGRDVGRDTGELFF. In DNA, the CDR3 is TGTGCCAGCAGTGGCAGGGATGTGGGACGGGACACCGGGGAGCTGTTTTTT.

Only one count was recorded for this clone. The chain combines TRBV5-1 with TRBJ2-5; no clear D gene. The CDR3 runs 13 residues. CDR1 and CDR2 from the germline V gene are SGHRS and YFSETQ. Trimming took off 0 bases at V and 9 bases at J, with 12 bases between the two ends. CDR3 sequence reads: CASSLVPGSAQYF. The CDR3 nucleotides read TGCGCCAGCAGCTTGGTGCCCGGCAGTGCCCAGTACTTC.